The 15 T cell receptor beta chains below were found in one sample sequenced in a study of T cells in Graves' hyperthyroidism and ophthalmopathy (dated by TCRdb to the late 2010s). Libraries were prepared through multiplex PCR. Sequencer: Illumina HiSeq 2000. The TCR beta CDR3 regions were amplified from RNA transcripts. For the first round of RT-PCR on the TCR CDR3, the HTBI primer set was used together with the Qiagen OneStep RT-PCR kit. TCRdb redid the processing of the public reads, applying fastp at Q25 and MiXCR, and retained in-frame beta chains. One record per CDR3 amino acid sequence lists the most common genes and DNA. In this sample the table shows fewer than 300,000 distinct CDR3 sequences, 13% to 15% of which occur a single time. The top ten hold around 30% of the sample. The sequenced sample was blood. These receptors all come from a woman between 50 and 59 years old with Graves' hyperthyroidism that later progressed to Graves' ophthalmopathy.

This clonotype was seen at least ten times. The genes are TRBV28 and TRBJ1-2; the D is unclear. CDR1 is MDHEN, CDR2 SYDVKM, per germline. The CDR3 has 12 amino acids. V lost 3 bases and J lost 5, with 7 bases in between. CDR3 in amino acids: CASSFALYGYTF. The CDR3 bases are TGTGCCAGCAGTTTTGCCCTTTATGGCTACACCTTC.

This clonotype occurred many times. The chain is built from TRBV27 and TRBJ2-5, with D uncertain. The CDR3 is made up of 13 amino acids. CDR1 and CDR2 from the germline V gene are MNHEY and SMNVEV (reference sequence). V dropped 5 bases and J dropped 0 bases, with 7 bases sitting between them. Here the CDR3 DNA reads TGTGCCAGCAGTCTCTCGTACCAAGAGACCCAGTACTTC. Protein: CASSLSYQETQYF.

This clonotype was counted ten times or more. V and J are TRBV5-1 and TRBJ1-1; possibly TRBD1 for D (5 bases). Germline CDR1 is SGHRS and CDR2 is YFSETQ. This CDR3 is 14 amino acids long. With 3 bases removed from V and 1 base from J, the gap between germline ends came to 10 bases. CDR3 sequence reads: CASSSRAGNTEAFF. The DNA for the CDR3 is TGCGCCAGCAGCTCCAGGGCGGGGAACACTGAAGCTTTCTTT.

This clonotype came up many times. CDR3 DNA: TGTGCCAGCAGTTTAACGTCTAGCGGGAGTGCAGATACGCAGTATTTT. This codes for CASSLTSSGSADTQYF. The V call is TRBV28, the J call TRBJ2-3; 10 bases are shared with TRBD2. The CDR3 sequence is 16 residues long. CDR1 and CDR2 from the germline V gene are MDHEN and SYDVKM. J was trimmed by 4 bases and V by 2 bases; bases with no gene match: 6.

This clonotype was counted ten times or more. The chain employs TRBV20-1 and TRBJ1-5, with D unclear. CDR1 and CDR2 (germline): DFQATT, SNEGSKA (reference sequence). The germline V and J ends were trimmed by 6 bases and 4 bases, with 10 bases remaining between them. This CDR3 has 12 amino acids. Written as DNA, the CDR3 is TGCAGTGCAACCACAGTAAATCAGCCCCAGCATTTT. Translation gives CSATTVNQPQHF.

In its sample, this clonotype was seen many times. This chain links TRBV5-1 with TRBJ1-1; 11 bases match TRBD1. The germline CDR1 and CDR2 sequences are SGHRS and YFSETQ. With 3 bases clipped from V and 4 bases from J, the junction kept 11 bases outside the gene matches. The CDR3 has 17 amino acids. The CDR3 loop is CASSSGTGGRRSTEAFF. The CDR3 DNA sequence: TGCGCCAGCAGCTCCGGGACAGGGGGTCGGCGGTCCACTGAAGCTTTCTTT.

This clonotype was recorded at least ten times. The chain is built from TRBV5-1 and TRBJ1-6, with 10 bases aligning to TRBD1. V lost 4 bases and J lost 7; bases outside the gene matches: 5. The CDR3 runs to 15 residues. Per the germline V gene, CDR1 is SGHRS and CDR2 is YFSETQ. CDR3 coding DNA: TGCGCCAGCAGCCCCGGGACAGGGGCCAATTCACCCCTCCACTTT. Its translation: CASSPGTGANSPLHF.

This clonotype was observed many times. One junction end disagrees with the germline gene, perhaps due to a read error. Here the CDR3 DNA reads TGTGCTAGCAGCTTACAGGTGAACACTGAAGCTTTCTTT. Translated: CASSLQVNTEAFF. The rearrangement links TRBV7-7 to TRBJ1-1; possibly TRBD1 for D (5 bases). This CDR3 is built from 13 residues. Germline lookup yields CDR1 SSHAT and CDR2 FNYEAQ (reference sequence).

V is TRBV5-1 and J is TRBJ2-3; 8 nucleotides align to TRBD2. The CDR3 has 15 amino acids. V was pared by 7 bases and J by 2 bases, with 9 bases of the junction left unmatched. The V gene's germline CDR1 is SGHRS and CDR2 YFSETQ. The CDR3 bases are TGCGCCAGCCGAATAGCGGGGCTCCCCACAGATACGCAGTATTTT. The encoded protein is CASRIAGLPTDTQYF.

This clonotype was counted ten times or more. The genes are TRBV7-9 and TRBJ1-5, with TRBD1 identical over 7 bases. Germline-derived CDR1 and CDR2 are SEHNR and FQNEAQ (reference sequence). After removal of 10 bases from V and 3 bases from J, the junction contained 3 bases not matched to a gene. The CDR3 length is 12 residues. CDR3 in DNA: TGTGCCATCGGGACAGACAATCAGCCCCAGCATTTT. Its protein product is CAIGTDNQPQHF. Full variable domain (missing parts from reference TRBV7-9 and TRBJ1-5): DTGVSQNPRHKITKRGQNVTFRCDPISEHNRLYWYRQTLGQGPEFLTYFQNEAQLEKSRLLSDRFSAERPKGSFSTLEIQRTEQGDSAMYLCAIGTDNQPQHFGDGTRLSIL.

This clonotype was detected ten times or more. This chain's CDR3 is CASSPRQASNTEAFF. The CDR3 coding sequence is TGTGCCAGCAGTCCCCGACAGGCGTCAAACACTGAAGCTTTCTTT. This sequence joins TRBV27 and TRBJ1-1; tentative D call: TRBD1 (6 bases). The CDR3 is made up of 15 amino acids. V lost 5 bases and J lost 2, with 15 bases in between. In germline, CDR1 is MNHEY, CDR2 SMNVEV (reference sequence).

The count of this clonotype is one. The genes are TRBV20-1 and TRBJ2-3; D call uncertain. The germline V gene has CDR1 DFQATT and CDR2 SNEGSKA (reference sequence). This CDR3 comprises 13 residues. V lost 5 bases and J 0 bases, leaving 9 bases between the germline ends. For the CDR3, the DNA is TGCAGTGCTGCGTCTCCTAGCACAGATACGCAGTATTTT. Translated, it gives CSAASPSTDTQYF.

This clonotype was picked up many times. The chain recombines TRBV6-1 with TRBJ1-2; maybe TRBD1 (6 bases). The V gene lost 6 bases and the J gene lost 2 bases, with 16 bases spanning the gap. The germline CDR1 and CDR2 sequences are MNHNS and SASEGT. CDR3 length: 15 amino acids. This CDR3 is CASSLDPGHNYGYTF. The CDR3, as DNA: TGTGCCAGCAGCCTGGACCCGGGACACAACTATGGCTACACCTTC.

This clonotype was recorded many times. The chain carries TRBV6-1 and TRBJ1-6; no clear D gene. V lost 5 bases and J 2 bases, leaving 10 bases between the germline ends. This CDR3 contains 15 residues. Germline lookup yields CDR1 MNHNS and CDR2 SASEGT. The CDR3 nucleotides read TGTGCCAGCAGTCCACCACAAGCCTATAATTCACCCCTCCACTTT. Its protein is CASSPPQAYNSPLHF.

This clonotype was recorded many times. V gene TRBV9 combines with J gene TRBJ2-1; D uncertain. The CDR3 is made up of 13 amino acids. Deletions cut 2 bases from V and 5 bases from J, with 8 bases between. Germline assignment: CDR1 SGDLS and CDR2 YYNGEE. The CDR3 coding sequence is TGTGCCAGCAGCGTTTCACCAGACAATGAGCAGTTCTTC. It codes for CASSVSPDNEQFF.